Listed here is a single T cell receptor beta chain. This specimen belongs to a study of blood T cell repertoires in COVID-19. Study context: Samples of COVID-19 (acute and convalescent) were obtained from the United States, Italy and Spain. T cells, B-cell-depleted T cells, or PBMCs provided the cDNA or gDNA that served as material.

J lost 1 base, V lost 0 bases, and 10 bases had no gene match. The germline V gene has CDR1 SGHTA and CDR2 FQGTGA. The CDR3 totals 19 residues. In the authors' methods: Amplified reference gene primers provided the basis for estimating nucleated cell counts. TCRdb keeps only in-frame clones here, not all; method: immunoSEQ multiplex PCR. The V and J calls and clone size were taken over from that table, and D and trimming were inferred from the DNA. This table holds approximately 97,000 clones, over 75% found once. The V and J genes are TRBV7-3 and TRBJ2-2; 8 bases are shared with TRBD1. The sequence was obtained from a human donor in a cohort sampled during active COVID-19. Sequenced input: peripheral blood. In DNA, the CDR3 is TGTGCCAGCAGCTTAACTCCCCCTCAGACAGGGGTGAACACCGGGGAGCTGTTTTTT. Translation: CASSLTPPQTGVNTGELFF.